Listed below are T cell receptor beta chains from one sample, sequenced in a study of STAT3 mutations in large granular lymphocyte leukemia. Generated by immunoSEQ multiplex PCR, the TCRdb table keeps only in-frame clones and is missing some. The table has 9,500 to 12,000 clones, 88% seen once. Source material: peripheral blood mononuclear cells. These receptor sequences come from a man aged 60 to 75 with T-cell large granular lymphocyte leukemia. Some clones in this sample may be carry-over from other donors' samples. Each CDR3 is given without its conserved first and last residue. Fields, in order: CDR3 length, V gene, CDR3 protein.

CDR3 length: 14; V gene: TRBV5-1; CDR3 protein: ASSSVADWTTDTQY
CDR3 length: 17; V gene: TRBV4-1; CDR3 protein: ASSQVSALPSGSRETQY
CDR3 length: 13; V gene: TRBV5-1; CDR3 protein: ASSLEAGGYNEQF
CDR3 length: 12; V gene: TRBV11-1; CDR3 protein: ASSLSGSVNEQY
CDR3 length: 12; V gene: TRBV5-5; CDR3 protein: ASSSPSGGETQY
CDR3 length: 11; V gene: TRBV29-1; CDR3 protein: SATPGQGTEQY
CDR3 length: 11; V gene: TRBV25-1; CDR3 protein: ASSEARRGEQF
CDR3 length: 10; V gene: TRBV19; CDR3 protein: ASSQRNQPQH
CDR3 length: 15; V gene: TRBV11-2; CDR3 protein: ASSLLPGQGMTGELF
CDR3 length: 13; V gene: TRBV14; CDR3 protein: ASSLSRGATAEAF
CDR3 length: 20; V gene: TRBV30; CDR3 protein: AWSGLAGAHPQATGRTDTQY
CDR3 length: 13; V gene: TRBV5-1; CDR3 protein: ASSWATADTGELF
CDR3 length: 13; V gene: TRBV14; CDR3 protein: ASSLGGRGTDTQY
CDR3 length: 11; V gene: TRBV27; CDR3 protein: ASSLTDNYGYT
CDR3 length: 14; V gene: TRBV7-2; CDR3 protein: ASSPRGGHLSYGYT
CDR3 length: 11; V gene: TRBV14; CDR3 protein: ASSSPRRETQY
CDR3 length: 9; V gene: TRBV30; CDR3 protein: AWIGNYGYT
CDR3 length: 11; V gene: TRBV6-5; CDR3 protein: ALGPAPSYEQY
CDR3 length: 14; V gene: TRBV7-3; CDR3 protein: ASSPRDPTTGHEQF
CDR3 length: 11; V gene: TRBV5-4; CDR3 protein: ASSRPGAYEQY
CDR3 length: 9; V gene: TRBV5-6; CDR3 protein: ASTRQDTQY
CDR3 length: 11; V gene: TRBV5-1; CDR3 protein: ASRRSLQETQY
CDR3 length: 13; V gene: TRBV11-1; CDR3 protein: ASSPGTTTTDTQY
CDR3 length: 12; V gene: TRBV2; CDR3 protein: ASNPTRAQETQY
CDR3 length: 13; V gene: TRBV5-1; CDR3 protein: ASSLRGISTDTQY
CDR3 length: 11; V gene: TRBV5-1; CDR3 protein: ASRPGQNNEQF
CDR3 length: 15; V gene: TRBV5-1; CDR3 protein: ASSPLNTQSSYNEQF
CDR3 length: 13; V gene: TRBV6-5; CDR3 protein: ASRKQGTSYNEQF
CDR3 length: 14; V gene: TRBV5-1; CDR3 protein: ASSSNPGTGSYEQY
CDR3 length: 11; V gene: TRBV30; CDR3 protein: AWSQGRAETQY
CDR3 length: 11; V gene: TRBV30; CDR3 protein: AWSQTANEKLF
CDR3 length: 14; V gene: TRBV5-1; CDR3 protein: ASSVPGTPTGNEQF
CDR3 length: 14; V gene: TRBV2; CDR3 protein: ASSNILAVSTDTQY
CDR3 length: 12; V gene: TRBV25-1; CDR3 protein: ASSEPGGYNEQF
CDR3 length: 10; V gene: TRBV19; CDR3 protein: ASSRGTDTQY
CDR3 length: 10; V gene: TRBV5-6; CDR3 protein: ASSFLSAEQY
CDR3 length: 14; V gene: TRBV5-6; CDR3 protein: ASRRDRGATNEKLF
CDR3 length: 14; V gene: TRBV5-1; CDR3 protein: ASSLQWSSGANVLT
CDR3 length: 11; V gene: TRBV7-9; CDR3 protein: ASSWVDRGEQY
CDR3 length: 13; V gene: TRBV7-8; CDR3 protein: ASSLLRSGGNEQF
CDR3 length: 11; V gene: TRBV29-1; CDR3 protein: SVEDRGAHEQF
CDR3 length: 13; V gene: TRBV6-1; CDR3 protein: ASSDPRKTTHEQY
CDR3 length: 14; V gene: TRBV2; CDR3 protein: ASSSDNSPHNYGYT
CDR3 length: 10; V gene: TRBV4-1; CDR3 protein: ASRPAKGEQY
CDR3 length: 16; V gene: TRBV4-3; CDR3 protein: ASSQATSGTEFTDTQY
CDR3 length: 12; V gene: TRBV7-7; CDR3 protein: ASSLGTGSYEQY
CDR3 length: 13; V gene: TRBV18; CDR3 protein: ASSPWTGSNQPQH
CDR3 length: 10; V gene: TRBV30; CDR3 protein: AWSQGLYEQY
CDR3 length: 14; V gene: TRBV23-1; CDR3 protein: ASHTSLSTSFYEQY
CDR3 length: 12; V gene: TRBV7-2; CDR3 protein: ASSFRSGRDEQY
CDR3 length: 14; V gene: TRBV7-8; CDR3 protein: ASSLGEQGYGNTIY